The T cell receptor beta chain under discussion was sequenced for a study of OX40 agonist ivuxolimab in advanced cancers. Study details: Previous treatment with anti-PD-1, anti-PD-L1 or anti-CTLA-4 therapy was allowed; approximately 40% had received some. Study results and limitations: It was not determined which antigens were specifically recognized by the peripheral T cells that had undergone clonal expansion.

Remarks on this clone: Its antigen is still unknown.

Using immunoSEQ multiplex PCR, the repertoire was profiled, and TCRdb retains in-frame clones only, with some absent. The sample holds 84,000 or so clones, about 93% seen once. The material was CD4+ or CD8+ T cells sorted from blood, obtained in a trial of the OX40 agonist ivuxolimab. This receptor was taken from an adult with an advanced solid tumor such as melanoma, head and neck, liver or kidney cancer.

CDR3 sequence (DNA): TGTGCCAGCAGCCACGGGACAGTCTTGAACACTGAAGCTTTCTTT. Encoded protein: CASSHGTVLNTEAFF. The V call is TRBV7-9, the J call TRBJ1-1; 7 bases match TRBD1. Germline CDR1 reads SEHNR; CDR2 reads FQNEAQ (reference sequence). The V gene end was trimmed by 5 bases and the J gene end by 0 bases; junction bases not matched to a gene: 6. CDR3 length equals 15 residues.